This TCR beta chain was found in a study of cytomegalovirus exposure and HLA in healthy donors (dated by TCRdb to the late 2010s). Study-level background: According to an earlier analysis of several hundred of the donors, 200 million or so T cells yielded some 110 million unique TCR beta sequences and around 280 Gb of sequence data. An early release covering roughly 600 HLA-typed donors comprised about 300 gigabases of sequencing data and 85 million to 100 million unique TCR sequences. Of the roughly 420 genotyped donors, 65% to 90% were placed in the genetic ancestry cluster associated with self-reported Caucasian donors. The study was designed to test whether signatures of past pathogen exposure could be identified by cataloging public T cell receptors. The study profiled the T cell repertoires of some 610 subjects by immunosequencing and related them to cytomegalovirus serostatus. In addition to the first cohort of 666 subjects, a separate validation cohort of 120 different subjects was used. To predict cytomegalovirus infection status, the study brought together high-throughput TCR immunosequencing, statistical association of individual TCRs with disease status, and machine learning. To study patterns of TCR occurrence, a later analysis re-analyzed previously published TCR beta repertoires from under 750 donors and added high-resolution HLA genotyping. Rather than drawing on any new phenotypic data, the later analysis identified candidate immune exposures from TCR beta sequences and the way those sequences occurred across donors. An earlier analysis of several hundred of the donors applied high-throughput TCR beta sequencing to assess whether each TCR beta V gene segment acted as functional or pseudogenic. Alongside the repertoire data, information on donor age, sex, ethnicity and CMV serostatus was compiled. A later genetic analysis used genome-wide SNP genotypes for about 65% of the 666 donors, treating that subset as a discovery cohort. Every repertoire in the discovery cohort had been generated on one and the same sequencing platform. Class I and class II HLA loci were covered by the typing at four-digit resolution. The number of donors typed differed by locus, with 629-630 for A, B, C, DRB1 and DQB1, 522 for DQA1, under 610 for DPA1, and over 400 for DPB1. Because of strong linkage in the cohort, a handful of DR-DQ haplotypes were treated as single units for association and clustering. Among under 450 genotyped donors of the cohort, an average of approximately 240,000 unique TCR beta nucleotide sequences were sequenced per donor, 15% to 20% of them non-productive.

In regard to this clone: The specificity of this receptor is unknown. No much larger clonotype is one base removed from it; base qualities were not supplied.

The CDR3 measures 16 amino acids from cysteine to phenylalanine. The CDR3 DNA has 48 bases and is translated from base 1. Looking up the germline V gene yields CDR1 SGHTA and CDR2 FQGNSA. V has 5 bases trimmed and J has 0 bases trimmed; junction bases matching no gene number 7. Results and caveats for the whole study, not just this receptor: Some IMGT-functional V segments, including TRBV6-2 and TRBV6-3, could not be distinguished by the 87-base-pair reads and were therefore excluded. In a later analysis, several top co-occurrence clusters were reported to appear linked to parvovirus B19, influenza, CMV and Epstein-Barr virus. The authors suggested that the approach could potentially be generalized to other disease states and immunological phenotypes. A group of highly shared sequence variants was considered likely to be a technical artifact of the sequencing pipeline. According to a later analysis, TCR association rates differed among HLA loci, with DRB1 alleles showing the most associated TCRs and HLA-C alleles showing the fewest. In a later analysis, HLA-associated TCR beta chains were found to be more clonally expanded and to have lower generation probabilities than equally common non-associated chains. Sequencing depth was assumed to be roughly uniform across donors in the presence/absence analyses, though that assumption may not hold. Specific HLA alleles were associated with about 17,000 TCR beta sequences at a false discovery rate of 0.05 in a later analysis. The earlier analysis of 587 of the donors excluded some 15 rarely observed V segments, including chromosome 9 orphons, because counts were too low. In this cohort, only TCR beta chains were sequenced, and detectable features were limited by the absence of alpha or paired-chain data. A total of about 180 TCR beta chains were listed by the study as associated with cytomegalovirus. For the cohort, immune exposure information was limited to CMV serostatus. Because some donors lacked HLA typing at each locus, the association tests relied only on the typed subset. Three of the identified cytomegalovirus-associated TCR beta chains were confirmed in vitro to be specific for cytomegalovirus antigens. Most TCR sequences were seen in very few donors, while some public TCRs were found in many individuals. A later analysis found that most CMV-associated TCR beta chains appeared HLA-restricted, with HLA associations seemingly driven largely by CMV exposure. In a later genetic analysis, a missense DCLRE1C variant was associated with V-gene and J-gene trimming of TCR beta chains, and the association was replicated in an independent cohort. Strong co-occurrence of HLA alleles, especially DR and DQ, made assigning TCR associations to individual alleles difficult. Broadly in line with IMGT annotations, most TCR beta V segments showed up in productive rearrangements about 90% or about 30% of the time in an earlier analysis of some 590 of the donors. Cytomegalovirus status was reported to be diagnosed by the classifier with high specificity and sensitivity in both the original and validation cohorts. Linkage disequilibrium might explain the correlated functional status among segregating V segments, but an unknown experimental factor could not be excluded. A further reported finding was that TCR beta sequences accurately predicted the HLA-A and HLA-B alleles for most subjects in the first cohort. Compared with the 666-donor mean, donors in an Asian-associated ancestry cluster had fewer N-insertions in productive TCRs, according to a later genetic analysis.

To prepare the library, the immunoSEQ multiplex PCR assay was applied. For the multiplex PCR, a mixture combining 60 forward primers for TCR Vbeta segments and 13 reverse primers for TCR Jbeta segments was used. The CDR3 region of rearranged TCR beta genes was amplified from genomic DNA with a multiplex PCR assay. On the Illumina HiSeq System, the amplified TCR beta libraries were sequenced as 87-base-pair reads. As for the authors' bioinformatics: A later analysis counted 65 million to 90 million unique TCR beta chains across the roughly 700 repertoires, and some 11 million of these chains were shared by at least two donors. A nearest-neighbor algorithm error-corrected the raw reads and collapsed the reads into unique sequences, merging closely related sequences to remove PCR and sequencing errors. To assign V, D and J gene segments, CDR3 sequences were aligned to IMGT reference sequences. For a sequence to be retained, at least a six-nucleotide match to both a V gene segment and a J gene segment was required. A rearrangement counted as productive if the CDR3 had no stop codons and remained in frame with V and J, and every other rearrangement counted as non-productive. CDR3 was defined by IMGT convention, running from the second conserved V-encoded cysteine to the conserved J-encoded phenylalanine. In an earlier analysis of around 540 of the donors, sequences lacking an unambiguous match to a single V gene segment were excluded. In an earlier analysis of 587 of the donors, V segments were called functional above 56.7% productive rearrangements and were called segregating when the between-donor standard deviation exceeded 5%. To diagnose cytomegalovirus status from the catalog of TCR beta chain sequences, a statistical classification framework was built. In a later analysis, V and J genes were assigned by comparing TCR nucleotide sequences against IMGT/GENE-DB human TR gene sequences. A later analysis assigned CDR3 sequences and most-parsimonious VDJ recombination scenarios with the TCRdist pipeline. In a later analysis, each TCR beta chain was defined by its CDR3 amino acid sequence together with its V-gene family, and reads without a unique V-gene family were excluded. A later analysis removed several hundred highly shared, low-generation-probability nucleotide sequences to deal with suspected cross-contamination and a sequencing artifact. For each public chain, a later analysis derived a clonal expansion index from normalized ranks of inferred template counts within each repertoire. In a later analysis, generation probabilities were computed using a VDJ recombination model fitted to out-of-frame rearrangements, and the results were checked against IGoR. A later analysis scored TCR-TCR, TCR-HLA and TCR-CMV co-occurrence with hypergeometric tests, applying a repertoire-size bias correction to TCR pairs. A later analysis estimated false discovery rates by permuting HLA or CMV assignments 20 times. In a later analysis, co-occurring TCRs were grouped using DBSCAN, and TCRdist sequence similarity was added for clustering within HLA-allele-positive subsets. Repertoires with fewer than 30,000 or more than 120,000 public chains, plus five repertoires with anomalous nucleotide sharing, were excluded from co-occurrence clustering. Here the immuneACCESS table is served through TCRdb, limited to in-frame sequences with V and J called. Missing clones are a known gap in these copies; in checked studies unresolved V genes cover under half, and the rest lacks a known reason. D and trimming come from the DNA, and the V and J calls and clone size come from that table. In this sample the table shows approximately 150,000 clones, roughly 84% of which occur a single time. The top ten clones comprise 2.5% of the sample.

The cohort comprised fewer than 750 healthy bone marrow donors. At the time of sampling, every cohort member was nominally healthy, though immune exposures that went unrecorded were likely present. The donor tested CMV seronegative and was one of the 352 seronegative cohort members. A peripheral blood sample was provided by each donor, and peripheral blood mononuclear cells were used for TCR beta sequencing. The Qiagen DNeasy Blood Extraction Kit was used to extract genomic DNA from the blood cell samples. This TCR was recovered from a boy younger than 10 in good health and CMV-seronegative. Sequenced input: PBMCs. The rearranged segments are TRBV7-2 and TRBJ1-1; the central 9 bases match TRBD1. This receptor carries the CDR3 CASSHWTGVMNTEAFF. The sequenced DNA is TGTGCCAGCAGCCATTGGACAGGGGTCATGAACACTGAAGCTTTCTTT.